Shown below are 6 T cell receptor beta chains from a single sample sequenced in a study of beta chain features in type 1 diabetes. Study-level results: Type 1 diabetes patients showed a moderate but significant shortening of TCRB CDR3s in all four CD4+ subsets.

These receptors lack a known antigen. The study reverse transcribed the entire isolated RNA, so it sequenced expressed TCRB transcripts. Profiled with immunoSEQ multiplex PCR; TCRdb holds only in-frame clones, not every one. The sample comprises around 140,000 clones, 7.5% to 9.5% of which are singletons, and 0.6% to 0.9% rests with the top ten. Sequencing was performed on central memory CD4+ T cells from blood. These receptor sequences come from a man aged 30-40 years with type 1 diabetes.

This clone was counted between two and nine times. J is TRBJ2-5 and V is TRBV5-4, with a tentative D call TRBD1 (5 bases). The CDR3 is 15 residues long. The germline V gene encodes CDR1 SGHNT and CDR2 YYREEE (reference sequence). Between the trimmed V and J ends, which lost 1 base and 1 base, there was a span of 11 bases. The CDR3 protein is CASSLKQELQETQYF. The CDR3, as DNA: TGTGCCAGCAGCTTGAAACAGGAACTCCAAGAGACCCAGTACTTC.

The chain couples TRBV7-9 to TRBJ2-5, with 8 nucleotides matching TRBD1. The CDR3 loop spans 14 amino acids. V dropped 7 bases and J dropped 5; count of bases not matched to a gene: 9. Germline assignment: CDR1 SEHNR and CDR2 FQNEAQ (reference sequence). This CDR3 reads CASTTGGMLETQYF. The DNA of the CDR3 is TGTGCCAGCACCACAGGGGGAATGTTGGAGACCCAGTACTTC.

V usage is TRBV6-1 and J usage is TRBJ1-1; D remains ambiguous. The CDR3 totals 13 residues. The V end was cut by 7 bases, the J end by 1 base, with 10 bases between. Germline CDR1 is MNHNS and CDR2 is SASEGT. Here the CDR3 reads CASTMTPNTEAFF. The CDR3 nucleotides are TGTGCCAGCACCATGACTCCGAACACTGAAGCTTTCTTT.

This clone was picked up a small number of times. V usage is TRBV6-6 and J usage is TRBJ2-3, with D possibly TRBD1 on 5 matching bases. V lost 7 bases and J lost 6, with 17 bases in between. CDR3 length: 14 residues. Germline CDR1 is MNHNY and CDR2 is SVGAGI (reference sequence). The chain's CDR3 is CASNDRQGRDTQYF. CDR3 nucleotide sequence: TGTGCCAGCAACGATCGGCAGGGTCGGGATACGCAGTATTTT.

The chain carries TRBV30 and TRBJ2-6; 9 positions match TRBD2. Germline V gene sequence: CDR1 GTSNPN, CDR2 SVGIG (reference sequence). This CDR3 is built from 16 residues. The V segment lost 5 bases and the J segment 5 bases; nucleotides outside the gene matches: 10. CDR3 residues: CAWGTSSTLWANVLTF. In DNA form, the CDR3 reads TGTGCCTGGGGGACTAGCTCTACCCTGTGGGCCAACGTCCTGACTTTC.

A few counts support this clone. The chain has TRBV10-3 and TRBJ1-5; D is uncertain. V gave up 4 bases and J gave up 3 bases, with 4 bases separating them. The CDR3 is made up of 12 amino acids. Per the germline V gene, CDR1 is ENHRY and CDR2 is SYGVKD. The DNA for the CDR3 is TGTGCCATCAGTGGGGCCAATCAGCCCCAGCATTTT. Protein sequence: CAISGANQPQHF.